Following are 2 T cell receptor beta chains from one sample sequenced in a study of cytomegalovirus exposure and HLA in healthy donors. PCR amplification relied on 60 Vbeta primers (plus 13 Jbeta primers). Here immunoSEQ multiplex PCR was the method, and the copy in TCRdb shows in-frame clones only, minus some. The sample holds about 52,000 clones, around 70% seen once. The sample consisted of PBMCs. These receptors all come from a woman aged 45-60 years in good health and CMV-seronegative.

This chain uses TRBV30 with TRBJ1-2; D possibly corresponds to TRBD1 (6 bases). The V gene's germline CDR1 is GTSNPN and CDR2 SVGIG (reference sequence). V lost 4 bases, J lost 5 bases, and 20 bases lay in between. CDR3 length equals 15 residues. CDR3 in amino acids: CAWMEILGQLYGYTF. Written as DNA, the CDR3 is TGTGCCTGGATGGAGATATTAGGACAGCTGTATGGCTACACCTTC.

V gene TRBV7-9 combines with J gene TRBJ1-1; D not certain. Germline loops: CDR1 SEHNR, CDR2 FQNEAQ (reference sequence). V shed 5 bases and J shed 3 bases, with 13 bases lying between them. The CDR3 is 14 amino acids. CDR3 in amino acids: CASSPRGGDTEAFF. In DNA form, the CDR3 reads TGTGCCAGCAGCCCCCGAGGTGGCGACACTGAAGCTTTCTTT. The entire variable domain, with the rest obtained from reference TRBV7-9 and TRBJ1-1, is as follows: DTGVSQNPRHKITKRGQNVTFRCDPISEHNRLYWYRQTLGQGPEFLTYFQNEAQLEKSRLLSDRFSAERPKGSFSTLEIQRTEQGDSAMYLCASSPRGGDTEAFFGQGTRLTVV.